This TCR beta chain was captured in a study of blood T cells in healthy people across ages. General study findings and limits: Measured against age, TCR beta diversity per million T cells decreased in a roughly linear manner.

Total RNA extraction produced at least 6 micrograms (per sample) for the study. This clonotype was seen ten or more times. No antigen is known for it. Sample-barcoded 5' priming and a J-beta primer mix drove a second PCR of about 6 to 11 cycles. Template switching added a 12-random-nucleotide identifier to every cDNA molecule. Sequencing recovered at least 3 million CDR3-containing paired-end reads from each sample. TCRdb used MiXCR to reprocess the 5' RACE reads, holding one entry per CDR3 protein. The table records more than 800,000 distinct CDR3 sequences, under 35% of them present only once. The CDR3 consists of 14 residues. Trimming left V 2 bases short and J 8 bases short, with 13 bases between. The germline CDR1 and CDR2 sequences are SGHRS and YFSETQ.

The V and J genes are TRBV5-1 and TRBJ1-4; D is possibly TRBD1 (5 bases). Sequenced material: blood. The clonotype comes from a woman older than 75 in good health. The CDR3 sequence: CASSFGQGGEKLFF. CDR3 DNA sequence: TGCGCCAGCAGCTTTGGGCAGGGAGGCGAAAAACTGTTTTTT.